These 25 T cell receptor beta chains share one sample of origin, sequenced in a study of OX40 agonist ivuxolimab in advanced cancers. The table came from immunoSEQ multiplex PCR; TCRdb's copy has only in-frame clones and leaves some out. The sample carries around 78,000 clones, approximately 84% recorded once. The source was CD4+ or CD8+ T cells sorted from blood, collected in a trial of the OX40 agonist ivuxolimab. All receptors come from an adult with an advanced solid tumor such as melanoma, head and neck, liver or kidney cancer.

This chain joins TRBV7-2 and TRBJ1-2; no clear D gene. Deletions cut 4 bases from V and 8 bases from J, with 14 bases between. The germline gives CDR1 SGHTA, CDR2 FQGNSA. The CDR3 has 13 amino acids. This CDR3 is CASSSFGMRGYTF. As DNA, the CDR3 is TGTGCCAGCAGCTCCTTCGGGATGAGGGGCTACACCTTC.

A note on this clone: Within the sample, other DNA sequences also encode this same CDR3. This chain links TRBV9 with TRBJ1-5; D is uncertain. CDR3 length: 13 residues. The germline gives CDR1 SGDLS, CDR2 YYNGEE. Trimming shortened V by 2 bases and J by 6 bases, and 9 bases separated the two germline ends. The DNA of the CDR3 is TGTGCCAGCAGCGTTGACGGGAGTCAGCCCCAGCATTTT. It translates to CASSVDGSQPQHF.

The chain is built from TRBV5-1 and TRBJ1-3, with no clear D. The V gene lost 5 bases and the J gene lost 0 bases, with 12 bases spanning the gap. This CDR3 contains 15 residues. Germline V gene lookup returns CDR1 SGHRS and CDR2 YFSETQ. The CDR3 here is CASRREINSGNTIYF. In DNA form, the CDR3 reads TGCGCCAGCAGGAGGGAGATCAACTCTGGAAACACCATATATTTT.

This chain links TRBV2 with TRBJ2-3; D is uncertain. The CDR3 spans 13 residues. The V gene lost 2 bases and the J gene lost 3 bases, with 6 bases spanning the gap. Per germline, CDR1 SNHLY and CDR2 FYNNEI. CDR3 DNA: TGTGCCAGCAGTGAATGGGGAACAGATACGCAGTATTTT. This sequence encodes CASSEWGTDTQYF.

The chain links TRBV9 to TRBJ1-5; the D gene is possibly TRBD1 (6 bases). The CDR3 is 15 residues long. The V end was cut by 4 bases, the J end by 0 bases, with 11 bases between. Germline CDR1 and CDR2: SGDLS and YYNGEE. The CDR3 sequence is CASSQGFNSNQPQHF. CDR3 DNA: TGTGCCAGCAGCCAGGGGTTTAATAGCAATCAGCCCCAGCATTTT. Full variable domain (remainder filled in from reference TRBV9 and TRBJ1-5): DSGVTQTPKHLITATGQRVTLRCSPRSGDLSVYWYQQSLDQGLQFLIQYYNGEERAKGNILERFSAQQFPDLHSELNLSSLELGDSALYFCASSQGFNSNQPQHFGDGTRLSIL.

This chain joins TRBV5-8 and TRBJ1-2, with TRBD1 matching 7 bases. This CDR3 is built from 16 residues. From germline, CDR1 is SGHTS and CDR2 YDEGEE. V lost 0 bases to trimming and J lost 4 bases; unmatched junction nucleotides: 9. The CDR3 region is CASSLGLWTGPYGYTF. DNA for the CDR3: TGTGCCAGCAGCTTGGGCCTCTGGACAGGACCCTATGGCTACACCTTC.

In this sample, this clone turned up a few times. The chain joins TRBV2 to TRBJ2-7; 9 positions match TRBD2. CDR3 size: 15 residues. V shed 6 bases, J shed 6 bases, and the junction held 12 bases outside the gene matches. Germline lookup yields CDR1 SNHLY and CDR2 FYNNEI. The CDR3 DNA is TGTGCCAGCAGGAGCCTCGGGGGGACTAGCATCGAGCAGTACTTC. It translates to CASRSLGGTSIEQYF.

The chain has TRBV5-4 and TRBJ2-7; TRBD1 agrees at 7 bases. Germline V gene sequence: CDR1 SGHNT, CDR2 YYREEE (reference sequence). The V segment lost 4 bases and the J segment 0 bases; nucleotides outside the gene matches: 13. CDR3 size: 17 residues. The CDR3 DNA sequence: TGTGCCAGCAGCCCCATCCCCAGGACAGGAAGCTCCTACGAGCAGTACTTC. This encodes CASSPIPRTGSSYEQYF.

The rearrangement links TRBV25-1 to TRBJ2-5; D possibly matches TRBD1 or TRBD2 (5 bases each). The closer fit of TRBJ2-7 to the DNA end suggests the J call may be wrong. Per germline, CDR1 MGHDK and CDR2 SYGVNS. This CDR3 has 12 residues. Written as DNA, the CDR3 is TGTGCCAGCAGTGATAGGGGAGTCGAGCAGTACTTC. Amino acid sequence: CASSDRGVEQYF.

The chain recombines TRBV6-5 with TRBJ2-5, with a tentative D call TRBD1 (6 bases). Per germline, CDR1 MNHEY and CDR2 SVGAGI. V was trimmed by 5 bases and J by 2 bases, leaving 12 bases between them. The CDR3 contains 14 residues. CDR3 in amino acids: CASSTGTQQETQYF. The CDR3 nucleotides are TGTGCCAGCAGTACCGGGACACAACAAGAGACCCAGTACTTC.

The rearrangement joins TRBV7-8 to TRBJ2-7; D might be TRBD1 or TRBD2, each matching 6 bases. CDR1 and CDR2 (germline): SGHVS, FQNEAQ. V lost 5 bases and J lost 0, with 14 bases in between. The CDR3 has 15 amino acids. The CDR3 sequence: CASSNLGGSSYEQYF. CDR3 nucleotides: TGTGCCAGCAGCAACCTGGGGGGCAGCTCCTACGAGCAGTACTTC.

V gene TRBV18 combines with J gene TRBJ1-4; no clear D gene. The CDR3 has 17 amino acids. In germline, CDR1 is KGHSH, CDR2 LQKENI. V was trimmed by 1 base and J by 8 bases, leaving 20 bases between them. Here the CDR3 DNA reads TGTGCCAGCTCACCACGTGGAGGGCGCACCGGGTGGGAAAAACTGTTTTTT. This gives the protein CASSPRGGRTGWEKLFF.

CDR3 bases: TGTGCCAGCAGCTTTGACAGCAATTCACCCCTCCACTTT. As protein: CASSFDSNSPLHF. The V call is TRBV11-3, the J call TRBJ1-6; tentatively, D is TRBD1 (5 bases). Germline loops: CDR1 SGHNT, CDR2 YENEEA. The ends were cut back, 3 bases at V and 7 bases at J, with 7 bases in the middle. This CDR3 has 13 amino acids.

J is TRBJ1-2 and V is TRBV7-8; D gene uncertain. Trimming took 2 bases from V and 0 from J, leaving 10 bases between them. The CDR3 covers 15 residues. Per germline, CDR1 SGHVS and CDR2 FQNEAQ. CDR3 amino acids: CASSLYSSSNYGYTF. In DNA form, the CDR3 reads TGTGCCAGCAGCTTATACAGCTCCTCTAACTATGGCTACACCTTC.

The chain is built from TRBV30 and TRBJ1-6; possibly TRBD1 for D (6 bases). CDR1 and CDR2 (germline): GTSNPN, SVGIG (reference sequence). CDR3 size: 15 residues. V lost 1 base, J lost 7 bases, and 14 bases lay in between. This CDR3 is CAWSDLGGLNSPLHF. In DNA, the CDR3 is TGTGCCTGGAGTGATCTGGGGGGCCTCAATTCACCCCTCCACTTT.

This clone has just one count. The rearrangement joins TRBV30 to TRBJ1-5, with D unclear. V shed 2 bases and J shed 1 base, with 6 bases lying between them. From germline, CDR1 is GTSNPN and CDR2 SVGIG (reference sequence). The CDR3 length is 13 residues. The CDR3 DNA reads TGTGCCTGGAGTCCGGGGAGCAATCAGCCCCAGCATTTT. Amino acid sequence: CAWSPGSNQPQHF.

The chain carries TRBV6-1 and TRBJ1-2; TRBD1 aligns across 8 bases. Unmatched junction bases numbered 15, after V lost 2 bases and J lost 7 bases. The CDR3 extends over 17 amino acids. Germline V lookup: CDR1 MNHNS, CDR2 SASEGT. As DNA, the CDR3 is TGTGCCAGCAGTGAAAGGGGGATTGGACAGGGAAGATTTGGCTACACCTTC. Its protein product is CASSERGIGQGRFGYTF.

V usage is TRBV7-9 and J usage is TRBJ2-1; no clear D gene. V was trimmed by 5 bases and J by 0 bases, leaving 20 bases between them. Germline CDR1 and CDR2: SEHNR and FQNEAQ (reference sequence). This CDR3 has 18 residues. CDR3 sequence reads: CASSPLLSRRSSYNEQFF. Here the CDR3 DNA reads TGTGCCAGCAGCCCTCTTCTCTCTCGCCGGAGCTCCTACAATGAGCAGTTCTTC.

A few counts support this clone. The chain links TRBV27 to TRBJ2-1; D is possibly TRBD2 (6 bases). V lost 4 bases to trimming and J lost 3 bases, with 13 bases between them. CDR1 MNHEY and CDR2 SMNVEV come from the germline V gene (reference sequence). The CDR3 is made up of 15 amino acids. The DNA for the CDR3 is TGTGCCAGCAGTTACTTAGCGGAACTCTACAATGAGCAGTTCTTC. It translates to CASSYLAELYNEQFF.

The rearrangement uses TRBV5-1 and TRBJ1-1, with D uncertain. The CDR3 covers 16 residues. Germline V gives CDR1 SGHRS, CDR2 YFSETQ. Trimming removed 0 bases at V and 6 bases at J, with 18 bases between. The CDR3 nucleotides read TGCGCCAGCAGCTTGGGGGCTGGGAGGGCTGGATCTGAAGCTTTCTTT. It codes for CASSLGAGRAGSEAFF.

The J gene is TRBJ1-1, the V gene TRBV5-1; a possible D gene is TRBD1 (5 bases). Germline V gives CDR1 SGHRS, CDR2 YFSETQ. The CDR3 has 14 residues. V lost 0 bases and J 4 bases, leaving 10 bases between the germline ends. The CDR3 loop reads CASSLDGGFTEAFF. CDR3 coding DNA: TGCGCCAGCAGCTTGGACGGGGGGTTCACTGAAGCTTTCTTT.

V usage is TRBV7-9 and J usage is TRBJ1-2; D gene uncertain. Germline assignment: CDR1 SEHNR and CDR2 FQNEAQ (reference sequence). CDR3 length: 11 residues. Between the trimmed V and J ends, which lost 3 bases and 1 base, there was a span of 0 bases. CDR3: CASSFNYGYTF. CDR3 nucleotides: TGTGCCAGCAGCTTTAACTATGGCTACACCTTC.

DNA of the CDR3: TGTGCCAGCAAGTATCCAGGGGGCACCATAACGGCCAACGTCCTGACTTTC. This sequence encodes CASKYPGGTITANVLTF. The chain links TRBV2 to TRBJ2-6; TRBD1 aligns across 8 bases. The CDR3 is 17 amino acids. J lost 6 bases, V lost 7 bases, and 14 bases had no gene match. Germline V gene data show CDR1 as SNHLY and CDR2 as FYNNEI.

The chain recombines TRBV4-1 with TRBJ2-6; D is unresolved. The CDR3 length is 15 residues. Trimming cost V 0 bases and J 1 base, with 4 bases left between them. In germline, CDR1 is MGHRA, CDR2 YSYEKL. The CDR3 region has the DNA TGCGCCAGCAGCCAAGAATCGTCTGGGGCCAACGTCCTGACTTTC. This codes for CASSQESSGANVLTF.

For the CDR3, the DNA is TGTGCCAGTAGTATACATTTCGGGACGGAGAACACTGAAGCTTTCTTT. It codes for CASSIHFGTENTEAFF. The V call is TRBV19, the J call TRBJ1-1; D might be TRBD1 (5 bases). The CDR3 length is 16 residues. Germline V gene lookup returns CDR1 LNHDA and CDR2 SQIVND (reference sequence). V was pared by 2 bases and J by 1 base, with 14 bases between.